In this sample, the clone carrying this T cell receptor beta chain turned up many times. Its target is unknown. The library came from three nested PCR rounds adapted from ARM-PCR protocols. TCRdb re-derived calls from the multiplex PCR reads in MiXCR, one entry per CDR3 protein. The sample lists about 110,000 distinct CDR3 sequences, more than 70% seen once, with more than 35% in the top ten. RNA was extracted from bulk tissue without any cell sorting. This record belongs to a study of tumor and adjacent non-tumor tissue in lung cancer. Study outcomes and limitations: Higher tumor TCR diversity was associated with shorter survival.

The germline V gene encodes CDR1 MDHEN and CDR2 SYDVKM. The CDR3 has 14 amino acids. Trimming took 5 bases from V and 0 from J, leaving 11 bases between them. This TCR was sampled from a woman aged 55-69 years with non-small cell lung cancer. This chain connects TRBV28 to TRBJ2-7; D perhaps matches TRBD2 (6 bases). Sequenced material: lung tumor tissue. CDR3: CASSPRTISYEQYF. CDR3 coding DNA: TGTGCCAGCAGTCCGCGGACTATCTCCTACGAGCAGTACTTC.